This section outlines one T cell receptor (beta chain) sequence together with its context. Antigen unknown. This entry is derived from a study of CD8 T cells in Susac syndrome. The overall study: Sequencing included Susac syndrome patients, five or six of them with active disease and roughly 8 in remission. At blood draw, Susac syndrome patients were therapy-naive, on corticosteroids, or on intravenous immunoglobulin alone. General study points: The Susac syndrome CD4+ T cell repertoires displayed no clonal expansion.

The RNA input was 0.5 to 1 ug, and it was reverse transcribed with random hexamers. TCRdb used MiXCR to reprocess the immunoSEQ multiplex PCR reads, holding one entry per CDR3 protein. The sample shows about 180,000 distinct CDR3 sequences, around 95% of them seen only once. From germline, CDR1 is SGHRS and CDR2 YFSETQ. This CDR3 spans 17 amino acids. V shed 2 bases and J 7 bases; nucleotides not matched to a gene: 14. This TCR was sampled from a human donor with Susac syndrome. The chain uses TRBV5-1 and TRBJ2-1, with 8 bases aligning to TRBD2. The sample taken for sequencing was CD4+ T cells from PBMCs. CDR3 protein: CASSFYLRGGPGNEQFF. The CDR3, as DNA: TGCGCCAGCAGCTTCTACTTACGGGGGGGCCCGGGGAATGAGCAGTTCTTC.